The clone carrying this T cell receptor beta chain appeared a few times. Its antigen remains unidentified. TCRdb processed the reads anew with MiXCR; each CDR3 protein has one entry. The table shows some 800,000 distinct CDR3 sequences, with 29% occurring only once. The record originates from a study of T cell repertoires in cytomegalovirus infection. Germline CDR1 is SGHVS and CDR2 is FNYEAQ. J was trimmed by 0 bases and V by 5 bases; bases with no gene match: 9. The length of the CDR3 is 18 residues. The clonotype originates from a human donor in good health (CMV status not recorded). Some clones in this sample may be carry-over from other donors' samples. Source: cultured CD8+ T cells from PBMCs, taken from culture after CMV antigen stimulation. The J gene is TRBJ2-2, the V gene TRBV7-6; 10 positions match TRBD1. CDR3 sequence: CASSVRDRGLANTGELFF. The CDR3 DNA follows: TGTGCCAGCAGCGTCCGGGACAGGGGCCTAGCGAACACCGGGGAGCTGTTTTTT.